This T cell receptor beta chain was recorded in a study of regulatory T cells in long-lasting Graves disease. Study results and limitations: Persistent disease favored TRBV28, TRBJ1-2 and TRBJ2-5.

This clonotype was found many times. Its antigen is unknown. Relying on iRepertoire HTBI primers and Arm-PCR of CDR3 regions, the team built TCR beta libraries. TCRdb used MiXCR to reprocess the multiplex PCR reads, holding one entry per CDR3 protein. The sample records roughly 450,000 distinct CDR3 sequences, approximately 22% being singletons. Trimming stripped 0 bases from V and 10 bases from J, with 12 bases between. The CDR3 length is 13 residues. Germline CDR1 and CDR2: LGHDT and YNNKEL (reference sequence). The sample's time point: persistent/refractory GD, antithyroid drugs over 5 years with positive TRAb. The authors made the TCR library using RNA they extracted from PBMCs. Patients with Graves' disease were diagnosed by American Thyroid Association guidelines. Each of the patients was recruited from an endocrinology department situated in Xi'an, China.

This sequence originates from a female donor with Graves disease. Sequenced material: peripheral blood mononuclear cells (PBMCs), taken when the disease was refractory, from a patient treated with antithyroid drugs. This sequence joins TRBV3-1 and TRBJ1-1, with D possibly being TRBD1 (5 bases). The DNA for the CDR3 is TGTGCCAGCAGCCAAGACACAGGATGGGGAGCTTTCTTT. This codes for CASSQDTGWGAFF.